This T cell receptor beta chain originates from a study of beta chain features in type 1 diabetes. Study-wide points: TCRB CDR3 length was moderately but significantly reduced in all four CD4+ subsets of Type 1 diabetes patients. Type 1 diabetes patients had VDJ junctions that carried fewer insertions and more deletions.

V was pared by 2 bases and J by 0 bases, with 0 bases of the junction left unmatched. CDR1 and CDR2 from the germline V gene are KGHSH and LQKENI. The CDR3 length is 14 residues. Only a few counts were recorded for this clone. Its antigen remains unidentified. This CDR3 is also generated by other DNA sequences in the sample. Using CD45RO/CCR7/CD25/CD127/CD95/CD27, CD4+ naive, central memory, regulatory and stem cell-like memory cells were sorted. The entirety of the isolated RNA underwent reverse transcription, so expressed TCRB transcripts were sequenced. The average read count of naive, central memory and regulatory T cell samples was about 3.57 million. The assay was immunoSEQ multiplex PCR, and TCRdb's table has in-frame clones only and misses some. The sample holds 250,000 or so clones, roughly 20% seen once.

Material for sequencing was naive CD4+ T cells from blood. This sequence joins TRBV18 and TRBJ2-7; 8 nucleotides align to TRBD1. This clonotype originated in a woman aged 40-49 years with type 1 diabetes. In DNA form, the CDR3 reads TGTGCCAGCTCACCAGGACAGGGCTCCTACGAGCAGTACTTC. This codes for CASSPGQGSYEQYF.